Below are 8 T cell receptor beta chains sequenced from a single sample in a study of blood T cell repertoires in COVID-19. The repertoire was sequenced with immunoSEQ multiplex PCR; TCRdb's copy has only in-frame clones and lacks some. The sample yields under 300,000 clones, roughly 80% seen once. Sequencing was performed on peripheral blood. These receptors all come from a woman aged 80 or over with active or convalescent COVID-19.

The chain is built from TRBV5-1 and TRBJ2-1; 10 bases align to TRBD2. The CDR3 is 15 amino acids. The germline V gene has CDR1 SGHRS and CDR2 YFSETQ. Trimming removed 4 bases from V and 7 bases from J; junction bases left unmatched: 8. The CDR3 here is CASSDPSGSVNEQFF. The CDR3 nucleotides read TGCGCCAGCAGCGACCCTAGCGGGAGTGTGAATGAGCAGTTCTTC.

This chain uses TRBV2 with TRBJ1-6; 8 nucleotides line up with TRBD1. CDR1 is SNHLY and CDR2 is FYNNEI in the germline V gene. The CDR3 has 15 residues. V shed 6 bases, J shed 5 bases, and the junction held 6 bases outside the gene matches. This CDR3 is CASRADRGNNSPLHF. CDR3 coding DNA: TGTGCCAGCAGGGCCGACAGGGGTAATAATTCACCCCTCCACTTT.

The chain has TRBV7-9 and TRBJ1-5; no clear D gene. The V end was cut by 0 bases, the J end by 3 bases, with 6 bases between. Per germline, CDR1 SEHNR and CDR2 FQNEAQ (reference sequence). This CDR3 has 14 residues. CDR3 loop: CASSLASVNQPQHF. The CDR3 nucleotides are TGTGCCAGCAGCTTAGCGTCAGTCAATCAGCCCCAGCATTTT.

V and J are TRBV19 and TRBJ2-7; D possibly corresponds to TRBD1 (6 bases). Germline V gene sequence: CDR1 LNHDA, CDR2 SQIVND (reference sequence). Trimming removed 3 bases from V and 3 bases from J, with 15 bases in between. The CDR3 length is 15 residues. DNA of the CDR3: TGTGCCAGTAGTATGTCACAGGGTACCCTCTACGAGCAGTACTTC. Its protein product is CASSMSQGTLYEQYF. The entire variable domain, with the rest obtained from reference TRBV19 and TRBJ2-7, is as follows: DGGITQSPKYLFRKEGQNVTLSCEQNLNHDAMYWYRQDPGQGLRLIYYSQIVNDFQKGDIAEGYSVSREKKESFPLTVTSAQKNPTAFYLCASSMSQGTLYEQYFGPGTRLTVT.

The chain has TRBV7-6 and TRBJ1-6; D is unclear. CDR1 SGHVS and CDR2 FNYEAQ come from the germline V gene. The ends were cut back, 1 base at V and 11 bases at J, with 21 bases in the middle. The CDR3 has 17 amino acids. The CDR3 loop is CASSLGASIALLPPLHF. As DNA, the CDR3 is TGTGCCAGCAGCTTAGGGGCCAGTATCGCTCTTTTACCACCCCTCCACTTT. Together with reference TRBV7-6 and TRBJ1-6, the CDR3 gives the full variable domain: GAGVSQSPRYKVTKRGQDVALRCDPISGHVSLYWYRQALGQGPEFLTYFNYEAQQDKSGLPNDRFSAERPEGSISTLTIQRTEQRDSAMYRCASSLGASIALLPPLHFGNGTRLTVT.

This clone came up a few times. The chain employs TRBV27 and TRBJ2-1, with TRBD2 identical over 7 bases. Germline CDR1 is MNHEY and CDR2 is SMNVEV (reference sequence). V lost 2 bases to trimming and J lost 2 bases; unmatched junction nucleotides: 3. The CDR3 is 15 residues long. The CDR3 here is CASSLNGGAYNEQFF. CDR3 sequence (DNA): TGTGCCAGCAGTTTAAATGGGGGGGCCTACAATGAGCAGTTCTTC.

The sample holds a few counts of this clone. The chain is built from TRBV20-1 and TRBJ1-1, with 7 positions matching TRBD1. The length of the CDR3 is 15 residues. The V and J ends lost 3 bases and 8 bases, in that order; junction bases with no gene match: 15. Germline CDR1 is DFQATT and CDR2 is SNEGSKA (reference sequence). The CDR3 region is CSASRLGQASAEAFF. In DNA form, the CDR3 reads TGCAGTGCTAGTAGGTTAGGACAGGCATCTGCAGAAGCTTTCTTT.

In the case of this clone: Other DNA sequences in this sample translate to the same CDR3. V gene TRBV19 combines with J gene TRBJ1-5; possible D gene TRBD1, 6 bases. This CDR3 is built from 15 residues. The V end lost 6 bases, the J end lost 0 bases, and 12 bases lay between the germline ends. Germline CDR1 reads LNHDA; CDR2 reads SQIVND (reference sequence). This CDR3 is CASSRTVYSNQPQHF. DNA for the CDR3: TGTGCCAGTAGCAGGACAGTCTATAGCAATCAGCCCCAGCATTTT.